This paragraph reports one T cell receptor (beta chain). Its antigen is not identified. Cultured cells yielded isolated CD4+ T cells after approximately nine days. As their vaccination, participants received two doses of either BNT162b2 or mRNA-1273. Vaccine recipients, nucleocapsid antibody negative, had no prior SARS-CoV-2 infection. This sample was included in a study of vaccination effects on CD4 cells after COVID-19. The study, taken as a whole, reports: Convalescent patients numbered few in the study; early post-infection timepoints were missing entirely. Healthy vaccinees showed cross-reactivity with common cold coronaviruses in only 1 of 255 vaccine-induced clones. Clones of infection and vaccine origin contracted markedly late after vaccination.

Measured with immunoSEQ multiplex PCR; TCRdb has only the in-frame clones, and not every one. The sample carries 72,000 or so clones, around 70% recorded once. Germline V lookup: CDR1 LGHNA, CDR2 YSLEER. The CDR3 runs 17 residues. V lost 0 bases and J lost 4, with 17 bases in between. The source of this sequence is a human donor who received a COVID-19 vaccine. The sample in question was CD4+ T cells from PBMCs cultured without peptide, obtained after COVID-19 vaccination. J is TRBJ2-3 and V is TRBV4-3, with D possibly matching TRBD1 (5 bases). This CDR3 is CASSQENFRVSSDTQYF. The CDR3 nucleotides are TGCGCCAGCAGCCAAGAAAACTTCAGGGTTTCTTCAGATACGCAGTATTTT.